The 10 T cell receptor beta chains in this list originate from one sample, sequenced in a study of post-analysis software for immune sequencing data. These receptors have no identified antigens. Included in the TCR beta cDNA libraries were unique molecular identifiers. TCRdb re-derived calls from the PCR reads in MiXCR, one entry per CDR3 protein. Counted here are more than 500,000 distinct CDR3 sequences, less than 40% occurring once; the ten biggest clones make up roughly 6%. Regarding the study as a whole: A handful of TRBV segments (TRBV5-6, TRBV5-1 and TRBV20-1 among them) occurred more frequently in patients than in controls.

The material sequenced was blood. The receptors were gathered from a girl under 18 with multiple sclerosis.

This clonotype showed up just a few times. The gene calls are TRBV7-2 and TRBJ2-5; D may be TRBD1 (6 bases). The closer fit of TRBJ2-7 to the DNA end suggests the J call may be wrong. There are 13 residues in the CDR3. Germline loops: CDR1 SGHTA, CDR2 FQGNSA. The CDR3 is CASTRDRSYEQYF. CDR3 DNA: TGTGCCAGCACTCGAGACAGGTCCTACGAGCAGTACTTC.

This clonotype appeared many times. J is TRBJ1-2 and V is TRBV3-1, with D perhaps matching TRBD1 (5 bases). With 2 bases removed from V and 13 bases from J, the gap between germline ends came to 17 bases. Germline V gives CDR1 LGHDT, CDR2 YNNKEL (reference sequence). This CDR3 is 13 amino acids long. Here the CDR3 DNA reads TGTGCCAGCAGCCAAATGGGGGACCACTGGATCACCTTC. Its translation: CASSQMGDHWITF.

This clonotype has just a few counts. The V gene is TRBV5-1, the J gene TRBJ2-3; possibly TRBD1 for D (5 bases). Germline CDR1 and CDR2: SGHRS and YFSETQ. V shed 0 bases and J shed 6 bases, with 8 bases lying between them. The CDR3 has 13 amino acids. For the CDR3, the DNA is TGCGCCAGCAGCTTGGCCAGGGATGATACGCAGTATTTT. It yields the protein CASSLARDDTQYF.

CDR3 region: CASSLRWGGQSSYNEQFF. CDR3 nucleotides: TGTGCCAGCAGTCTCCGGTGGGGGGGCCAAAGCTCCTACAATGAGCAGTTCTTC. J is TRBJ2-1 and V is TRBV11-1; D might be TRBD2 (7 bases). Germline V CDR1 and CDR2: SGHAT, FQDESV (reference sequence). Deletions cut 6 bases from V and 0 bases from J, with 21 bases between. This CDR3 spans 18 amino acids. The variable domain in full, with the rest retrieved from reference TRBV11-1 and TRBJ2-1, is EAEVAQSPRYKITEKSQAVAFWCDPISGHATLYWYRQILGQGPELLVQFQDESVVDDSQLPKDRFSAERLKGVDSTLKIQPAELGDSAMYLCASSLRWGGQSSYNEQFFGPGTRLTVL.

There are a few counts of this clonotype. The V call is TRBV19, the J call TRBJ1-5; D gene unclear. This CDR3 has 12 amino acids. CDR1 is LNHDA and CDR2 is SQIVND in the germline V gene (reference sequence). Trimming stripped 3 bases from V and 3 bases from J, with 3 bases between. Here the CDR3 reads CASSIPNQPQHF. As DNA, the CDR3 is TGTGCCAGTAGTATCCCCAATCAGCCCCAGCATTTT.

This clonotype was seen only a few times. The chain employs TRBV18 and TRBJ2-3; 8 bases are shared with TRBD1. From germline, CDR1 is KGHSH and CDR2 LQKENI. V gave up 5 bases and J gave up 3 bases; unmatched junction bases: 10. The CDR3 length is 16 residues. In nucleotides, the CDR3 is TGTGCCAGCTCATCCAAGGACAGGGCAGGGACAGATACGCAGTATTTT. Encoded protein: CASSSKDRAGTDTQYF.

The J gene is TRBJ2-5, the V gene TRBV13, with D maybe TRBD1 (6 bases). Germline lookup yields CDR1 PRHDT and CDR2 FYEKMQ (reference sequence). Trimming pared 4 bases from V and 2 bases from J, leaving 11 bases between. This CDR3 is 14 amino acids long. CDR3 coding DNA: TGTGCCAGCAGCTCAGGGACACCTCAAGAGACCCAGTACTTC. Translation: CASSSGTPQETQYF. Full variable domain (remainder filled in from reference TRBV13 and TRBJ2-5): AAGVIQSPRHLIKEKRETATLKCYPIPRHDTVYWYQQGPGQDPQFLISFYEKMQSDKGSIPDRFSAQQFSDYHSELNMSSLELGDSALYFCASSSGTPQETQYFGPGTRLLVL.

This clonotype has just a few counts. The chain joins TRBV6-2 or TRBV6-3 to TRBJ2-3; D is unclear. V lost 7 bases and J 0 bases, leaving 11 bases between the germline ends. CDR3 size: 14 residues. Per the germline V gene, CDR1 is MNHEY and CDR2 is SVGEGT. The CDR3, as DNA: TGTGCCAGCACCCTAACGACTAGCACAGATACGCAGTATTTT. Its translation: CASTLTTSTDTQYF.

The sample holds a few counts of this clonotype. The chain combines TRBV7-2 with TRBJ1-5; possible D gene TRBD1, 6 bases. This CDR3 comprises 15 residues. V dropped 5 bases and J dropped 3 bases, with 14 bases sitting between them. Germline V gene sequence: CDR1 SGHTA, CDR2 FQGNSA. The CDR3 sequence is CASSTGGGFNQPQHF. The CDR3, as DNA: TGTGCCAGCAGCACCGGAGGGGGGTTCAATCAGCCCCAGCATTTT.

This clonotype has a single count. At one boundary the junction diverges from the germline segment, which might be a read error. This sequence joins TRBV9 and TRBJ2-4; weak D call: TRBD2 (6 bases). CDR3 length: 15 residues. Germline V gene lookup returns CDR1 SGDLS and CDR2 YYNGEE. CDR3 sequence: CASSVEEGSSYEQYF. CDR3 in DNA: TGTGCCAGCAGCGTAGAGGAGGGGAGCTCCTACGAGCAGTACTTT.